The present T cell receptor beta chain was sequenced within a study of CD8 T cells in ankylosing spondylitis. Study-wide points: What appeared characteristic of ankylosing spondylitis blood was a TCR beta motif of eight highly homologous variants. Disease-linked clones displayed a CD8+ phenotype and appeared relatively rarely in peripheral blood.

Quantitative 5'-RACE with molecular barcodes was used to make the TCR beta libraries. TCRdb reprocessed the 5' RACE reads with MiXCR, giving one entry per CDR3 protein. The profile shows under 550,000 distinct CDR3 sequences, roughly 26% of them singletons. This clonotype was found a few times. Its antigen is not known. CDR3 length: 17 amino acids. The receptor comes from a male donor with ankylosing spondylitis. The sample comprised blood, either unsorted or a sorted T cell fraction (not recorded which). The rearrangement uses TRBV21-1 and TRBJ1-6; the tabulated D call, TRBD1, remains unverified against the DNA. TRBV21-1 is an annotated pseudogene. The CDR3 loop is CASRPAARQGAGSPLHF. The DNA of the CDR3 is TGTGCCAGCAGACCCGCGGCTCGTCAGGGGGCGGGTTCACCCCTCCACTTT.